Listed below are T cell receptor beta chains from one sample, sequenced in a study of CD8+ T cells in alopecia areata. The method was immunoSEQ multiplex PCR; TCRdb's version includes in-frame clones alone and lacks a portion of them. The repertoire holds 70,000 or so clones, with approximately 60% as singletons. The specimen comprised CD8+ T cells sorted from blood, sampled at week 0. The source is a human donor with alopecia areata. Both conserved end residues are part of each CDR3. A D gene is named only where the DNA matches it firmly.

v_call	d_call	j_call	cdr3_aa
TRBV30	.	TRBJ2-3	CAWSKGIGRTDTQYF
TRBV19	.	TRBJ1-1	CASSIKGRQMNTEAFF
TRBV19	.	TRBJ2-3	CASSTGRPRGDTQYF
TRBV9	.	TRBJ2-1	CASSVVRGSSYNEQFF
TRBV28	.	TRBJ2-7	CASSFMDSTSYEQYF
TRBV27	TRBD2	TRBJ2-7	CASRPTVITGTSGLKQYF
TRBV27	TRBD1	TRBJ2-7	CASSLDRGLNEQYF
TRBV10-3	.	TRBJ2-3	CAIGEADTQYF
TRBV7-2	TRBD2	TRBJ2-5	CASSQIAGDQETQYF
TRBV27	.	TRBJ2-7	CASSSDSQTYEQYF
TRBV7-9	TRBD1	TRBJ1-2	CASSTPTGAHYGYTF
TRBV4-1	.	TRBJ2-2	CASSQGATGELFF
TRBV27	.	TRBJ2-7	CASSPSVAGRGYEQYF
TRBV4-1	.	TRBJ2-1	CASSQEDIVF
TRBV29-1	.	TRBJ1-2	CSVDREGEYYGYTF
TRBV4-2	.	TRBJ1-2	CASSQDDLSYGYTF
TRBV27	.	TRBJ2-5	CASRGEETQYF
TRBV28	.	TRBJ1-2	CASSFDRNPDYGYTF
TRBV27	TRBD1	TRBJ1-5	CASSLTGGLNQPQHF
TRBV9	.	TRBJ1-4	CASSEGNRNEKLFF
TRBV19	.	TRBJ2-2	CASSLDRWVTGELFF
TRBV28	.	TRBJ2-5	CASSLVQVQETQYF
TRBV2	.	TRBJ1-1	CASTGGAAGPTEAFF
TRBV27	.	TRBJ2-4	CASSLMGASRENIQYF
TRBV6-5	.	TRBJ2-5	CASSHRPETQYF
TRBV9	TRBD2	TRBJ2-5	CASSVGDSGDIETQYF
TRBV27	.	TRBJ2-7	CASSPNGPLNEQYF
TRBV7-9	.	TRBJ1-1	CASSFGPGAFF
TRBV30	.	TRBJ2-1	CAWSESANEQFF
TRBV14	.	TRBJ1-2	CASSQEGGYGYTF
TRBV4-3	TRBD2	TRBJ2-5	CASSQALADQETQYF
TRBV30	.	TRBJ2-5	CAWSVYQGLGETQYF
TRBV2	.	TRBJ2-2	CASTESGELFF
TRBV7-9	.	TRBJ2-3	CASSLVRQATDTQYF
TRBV9	.	TRBJ2-1	CASSVGSAPRNEQFF
TRBV29-1	.	TRBJ2-2	CSVGGGEQRTGELFF